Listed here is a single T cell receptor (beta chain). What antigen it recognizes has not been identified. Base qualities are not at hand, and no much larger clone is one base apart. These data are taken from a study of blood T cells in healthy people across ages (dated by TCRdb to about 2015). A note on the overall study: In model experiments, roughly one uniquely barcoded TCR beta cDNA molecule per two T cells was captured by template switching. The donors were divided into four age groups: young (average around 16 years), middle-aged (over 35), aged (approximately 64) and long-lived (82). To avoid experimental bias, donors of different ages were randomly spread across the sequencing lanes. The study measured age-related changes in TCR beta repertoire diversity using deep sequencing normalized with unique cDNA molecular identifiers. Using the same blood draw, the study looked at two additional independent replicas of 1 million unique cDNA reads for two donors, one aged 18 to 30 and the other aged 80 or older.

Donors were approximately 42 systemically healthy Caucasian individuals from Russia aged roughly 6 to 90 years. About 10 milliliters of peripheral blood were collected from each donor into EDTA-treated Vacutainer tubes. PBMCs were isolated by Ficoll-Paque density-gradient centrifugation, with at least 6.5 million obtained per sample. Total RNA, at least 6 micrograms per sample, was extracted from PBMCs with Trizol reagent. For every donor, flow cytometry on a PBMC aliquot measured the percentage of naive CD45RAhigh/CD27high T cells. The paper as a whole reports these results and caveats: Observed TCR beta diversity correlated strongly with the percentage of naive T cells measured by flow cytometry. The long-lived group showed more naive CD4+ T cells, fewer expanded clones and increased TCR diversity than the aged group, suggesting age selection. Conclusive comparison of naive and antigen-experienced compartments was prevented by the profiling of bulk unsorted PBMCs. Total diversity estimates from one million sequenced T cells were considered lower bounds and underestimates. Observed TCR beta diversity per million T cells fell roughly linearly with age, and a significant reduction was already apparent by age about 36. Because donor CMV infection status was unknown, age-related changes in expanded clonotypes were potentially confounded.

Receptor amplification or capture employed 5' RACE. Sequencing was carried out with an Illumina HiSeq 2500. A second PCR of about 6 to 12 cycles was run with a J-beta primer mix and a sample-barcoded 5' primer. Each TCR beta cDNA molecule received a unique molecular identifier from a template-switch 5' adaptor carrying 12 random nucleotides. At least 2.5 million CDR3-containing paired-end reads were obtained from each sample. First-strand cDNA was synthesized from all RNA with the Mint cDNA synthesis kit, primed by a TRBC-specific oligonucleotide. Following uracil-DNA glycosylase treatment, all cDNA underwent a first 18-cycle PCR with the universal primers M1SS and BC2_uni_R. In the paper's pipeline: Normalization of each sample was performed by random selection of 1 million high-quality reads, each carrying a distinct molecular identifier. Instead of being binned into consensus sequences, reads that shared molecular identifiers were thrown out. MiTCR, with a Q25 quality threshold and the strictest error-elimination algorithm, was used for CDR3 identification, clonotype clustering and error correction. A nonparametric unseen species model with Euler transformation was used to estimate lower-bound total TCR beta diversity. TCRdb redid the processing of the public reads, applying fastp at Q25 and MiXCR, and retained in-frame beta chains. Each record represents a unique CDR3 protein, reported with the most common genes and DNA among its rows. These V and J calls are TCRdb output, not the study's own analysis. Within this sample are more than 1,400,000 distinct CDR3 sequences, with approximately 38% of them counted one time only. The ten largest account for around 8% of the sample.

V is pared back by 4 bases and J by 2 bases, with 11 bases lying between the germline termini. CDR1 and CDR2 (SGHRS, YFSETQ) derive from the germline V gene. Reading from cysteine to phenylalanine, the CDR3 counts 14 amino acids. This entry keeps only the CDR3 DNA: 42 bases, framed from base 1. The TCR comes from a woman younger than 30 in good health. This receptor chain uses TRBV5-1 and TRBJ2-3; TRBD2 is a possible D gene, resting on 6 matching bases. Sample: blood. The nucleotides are TGCGCCAGCAGCCCGGGGGACCCCACAGATACGCAGTATTTT. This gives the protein CASSPGDPTDTQYF. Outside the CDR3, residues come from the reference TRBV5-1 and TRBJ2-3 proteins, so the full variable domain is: KAGVTQTPRYLIKTRGQQVTLSCSPISGHRSVSWYQQTPGQGLQFLFEYFSETQRNKGNFPGRFSGRQFSNSRSEMNVSTLELGDSALYLCASSPGDPTDTQYFGPGTRLTVL.